This TCR beta chain was identified in a study of blood T cell repertoires in COVID-19. Sequenced by immunoSEQ multiplex PCR; TCRdb stores in-frame clones only, minus some. This table has roughly 97,000 clones, 84% appearing once. The germline CDR1 and CDR2 sequences are SGHVS and FQNEAQ. CDR3 size: 13 residues. The J segment lost 7 bases and the V segment lost 3 bases, leaving 5 bases of the junction unmatched. Source material: peripheral blood. The V and J genes are TRBV7-8 and TRBJ1-2, with 7 nucleotides matching TRBD1. This clonotype was sampled from a man between 60 and 75 years old with acute or convalescent COVID-19. In nucleotides, the CDR3 is TGTGCCAGCAGCTTTGAGAACAGGGGTGGCTACACCTTC. Translation gives CASSFENRGGYTF.